This TCR beta chain derives from a study of CD8 T cells in Susac syndrome. The study, taken as a whole, reports: The study conceded that relatively few individuals underwent its TCR sequencing and HLA analysis.

This CDR3 spans 14 amino acids. Unmatched junction bases numbered 7, after V lost 4 bases and J lost 10 bases. Germline V lookup: CDR1 SQVTM, CDR2 ANQGSEA. As concerns this clonotype: The antigen is unknown.

RNA amounts of about 0.5 to 1 ug underwent reverse transcription with random hexamers. The TCR beta CDR3 was amplified by immunoSEQ multiplex PCR across 54 Vbeta, 13 Jbeta. TCRdb recomputed calls from the immunoSEQ multiplex PCR reads with MiXCR, one row per CDR3 protein. Here the sample spans 160,000 or so distinct CDR3 sequences, roughly 94% being singletons. The J gene is TRBJ2-1, the V gene TRBV29-1, with TRBD2 identical over 13 bases. Sequenced: CD8+ T cells from PBMCs. The receptor was derived from a human donor with multiple sclerosis. The CDR3 here is CSVAGTSGKREQFF. The CDR3, as DNA: TGCAGCGTTGCCGGGACTAGCGGGAAGAGGGAGCAGTTCTTC.